The 10 T cell receptor beta chains presented below share a single source sample, sequenced in a study of neoadjuvant nivolumab and ipilimumab in lung cancer. Profiling relied on immunoSEQ multiplex PCR, and the TCRdb table lists in-frame clones only, not all of them. The sample lists roughly 39,000 clones, approximately 92% occurring once. The source was peripheral blood, collected before neoadjuvant nivolumab, alone or with ipilimumab. Receptor source: an adult with non-small cell lung cancer.

The chain carries TRBV28 and TRBJ1-2, with D hard to call. Germline V gene lookup returns CDR1 MDHEN and CDR2 SYDVKM. Trimming pared 3 bases from V and 3 bases from J, leaving 5 bases between. This CDR3 is built from 12 residues. The CDR3 protein is CASSFGYYGYTF. The DNA of the CDR3 is TGTGCCAGCAGTTTCGGCTACTATGGCTACACCTTC.

The rearrangement joins TRBV9 to TRBJ1-1; possible D gene TRBD1, 6 bases. V was shortened by 3 bases and J by 1 base, with 7 bases between the two germline ends. The germline V gene encodes CDR1 SGDLS and CDR2 YYNGEE. CDR3 length equals 13 residues. CDR3 residues: CASSEQGNTEAFF. The CDR3 nucleotides read TGTGCCAGCAGCGAACAGGGGAACACTGAAGCTTTCTTT.

The chain recombines TRBV18 with TRBJ2-3, with no clear D. CDR3 length: 13 amino acids. Germline V gene sequence: CDR1 KGHSH, CDR2 LQKENI. Deletions cut 3 bases from V and 6 bases from J, with 10 bases between. CDR3 DNA: TGTGCCAGCTCACCCTCTGACGGGGATACGCAGTATTTT. This codes for CASSPSDGDTQYF.

This chain joins TRBV6-5 and TRBJ1-5; D unresolved. Germline CDR1 and CDR2: MNHEY and SVGAGI. The CDR3 is made up of 14 amino acids. V was pared by 0 bases and J by 6 bases, with 9 bases between. CDR3 sequence (DNA): TGTGCCAGCAGTTACTCGTGGGGAAGTCAGCCCCAGCATTTT. Its translation: CASSYSWGSQPQHF.

V gene TRBV5-1 combines with J gene TRBJ2-7; 11 bases agree with TRBD1. The CDR3 length is 14 residues. V shed 4 bases and J 4 bases; nucleotides not matched to a gene: 4. Germline V gene lookup returns CDR1 SGHRS and CDR2 YFSETQ. CDR3 region: CASSGGQGGYEQYF. The CDR3 DNA sequence: TGCGCCAGCAGCGGGGGACAGGGGGGTTACGAGCAGTACTTC.

This chain connects TRBV18 to TRBJ1-5; D is perhaps TRBD1 (5 bases). From germline, CDR1 is KGHSH and CDR2 LQKENI. Trimming cost V 6 bases and J 5 bases, with 11 bases left between them. The CDR3 covers 13 residues. CDR3 in amino acids: CASSDTGDQPQHF. CDR3 nucleotides: TGTGCCAGCTCGGACACGGGGGATCAGCCCCAGCATTTT.

This clone was recorded once. J is TRBJ2-2 and V is TRBV6-4, with 9 positions matching TRBD2. Germline loops: CDR1 MRHNA, CDR2 SNTAGT. J gave up 1 base and V 2 bases, and 2 bases lay outside the gene matches. The CDR3 covers 16 residues. CDR3 sequence reads: CASSDGAGGNTGELFF. Written as DNA, the CDR3 is TGTGCCAGCAGTGACGGAGCGGGAGGGAACACCGGGGAGCTGTTTTTT.

The gene calls are TRBV19 and TRBJ2-1, with 16 bases lining up with TRBD2. The CDR3 length is 17 residues. After removal of 7 bases from V and 8 bases from J, the junction contained 11 bases not matched to a gene. CDR1 is LNHDA and CDR2 is SQIVND in the germline V gene (reference sequence). This CDR3 reads CASTTSPGLAGGDEQFF. DNA of the CDR3: TGTGCCAGTACCACAAGTCCGGGACTAGCGGGAGGGGATGAGCAGTTCTTC. The full variable domain, completed using reference TRBV19 and TRBJ2-1, is DGGITQSPKYLFRKEGQNVTLSCEQNLNHDAMYWYRQDPGQGLRLIYYSQIVNDFQKGDIAEGYSVSREKKESFPLTVTSAQKNPTAFYLCASTTSPGLAGGDEQFFGPGTRLTVL.

J is TRBJ1-2 and V is TRBV7-2; D is undetermined. The germline CDR1 and CDR2 sequences are SGHTA and FQGNSA. V was cut by 1 base and J by 4 bases, with 10 bases left in between. There are 14 residues in the CDR3. The CDR3 loop is CASSLDQEFYGYTF. CDR3 sequence (DNA): TGTGCCAGCAGCTTAGACCAAGAGTTCTATGGCTACACCTTC.

V is TRBV7-3 and J is TRBJ2-5; 9 nucleotides agree with TRBD1. CDR1 is SGHTA and CDR2 is FQGTGA in the germline V gene. The length of the CDR3 is 15 residues. Trimming at V came to 5 bases and at J to 1 base, leaving 5 bases not matched to a gene. The CDR3 loop is CASSTSQGAQETQYF. The CDR3 DNA sequence: TGTGCCAGCAGCACATCACAGGGGGCCCAAGAGACCCAGTACTTC.